The 17 T cell receptor beta chains below all came from one sample that was sequenced in a study of OX40 agonist ivuxolimab in advanced cancers. TCRdb's table, derived via immunoSEQ multiplex PCR, lists solely in-frame clones and lacks some. The table shows about 24,000 clones, with more than 80% occurring only once. Sequenced here: CD4+ or CD8+ T cells sorted from blood, sampled in a trial of the OX40 agonist ivuxolimab. The receptors derive from an adult with an advanced solid tumor such as melanoma, head and neck, liver or kidney cancer.

The V call is TRBV27, the J call TRBJ1-2, with no clear D. The CDR3 extends over 15 amino acids. V gave up 8 bases and J gave up 0 bases, with 16 bases separating them. Germline CDR1 and CDR2: MNHEY and SMNVEV (reference sequence). CDR3 protein: CASDRGSGANYGYTF. The CDR3, as DNA: TGTGCCAGCGATAGAGGGTCAGGAGCTAACTATGGCTACACCTTC.

The chain joins TRBV2 to TRBJ1-3; TRBD1 matches 8 bases. CDR3 length: 17 residues. Germline loops: CDR1 SNHLY, CDR2 FYNNEI. The V gene end was trimmed by 4 bases and the J gene end by 0 bases; junction bases not matched to a gene: 8. CDR3 loop: CASSARTGLFSGNTIYF. In DNA form, the CDR3 reads TGTGCCAGCAGTGCTCGGACAGGGCTCTTCTCTGGAAACACCATATATTTT.

The J gene is TRBJ1-1, the V gene TRBV4-2, with 11 bases matching TRBD1. CDR3 size: 14 residues. CDR1 is LGHNA and CDR2 is YNFKEQ in the germline V gene. Unmatched junction bases numbered 1, after V lost 4 bases and J lost 3 bases. The CDR3 loop is CASSRGQGDTEAFF. CDR3 bases: TGTGCCAGCAGCCGGGGACAGGGGGACACTGAAGCTTTCTTT.

The chain is built from TRBV7-4 and TRBJ2-3; D gene uncertain. Germline CDR1 is SGHVT and CDR2 is SQSDAQ. The CDR3 is made up of 15 amino acids. The V end lost 3 bases, the J end lost 7 bases, and 17 bases lay between the germline ends. The CDR3 loop is CASSLGFRRGNTQYF. DNA for the CDR3: TGTGCCAGCAGCTTGGGCTTTCGGAGAGGAAATACGCAGTATTTT.

J is TRBJ1-5 and V is TRBV9; D is unresolved. The CDR3 covers 15 residues. The germline V and J ends were trimmed by 4 bases and 0 bases, with 11 bases remaining between them. Germline values: CDR1 SGDLS, CDR2 YYNGEE. Written as DNA, the CDR3 is TGTGCCAGCAGCCATAGGAGGGATAGCAATCAGCCCCAGCATTTT. Translating it yields CASSHRRDSNQPQHF.

The V call is TRBV29-1, the J call TRBJ2-7; 8 bases are shared with TRBD1. This CDR3 spans 15 amino acids. Germline V CDR1 and CDR2: SQVTM, ANQGSEA. Trimming took 0 bases from V and 1 from J; bases not matched to a gene: 5. The CDR3 DNA follows: TGCAGCGTTGAAGATCACAGGGGGGTTTCCTACGAGCAGTACTTC. It translates to CSVEDHRGVSYEQYF.

The chain carries TRBV7-2 and TRBJ2-1; 7 nucleotides match TRBD1. J gave up 8 bases and V 4 bases, and 11 bases lay outside the gene matches. The CDR3 consists of 15 residues. Germline CDR1 and CDR2: SGHTA and FQGNSA. CDR3 nucleotides: TGTGCCAGCAGCTCCAGTTTACCCGGGACAGATGAGCAGTTCTTC. Its translation: CASSSSLPGTDEQFF. Combining the CDR3 with reference TRBV7-2 and TRBJ2-1 gives the whole variable domain GAGVSQSPSNKVTEKGKDVELRCDPISGHTALYWYRQSLGQGLEFLIYFQGNSAPDKSGLPSDRFSAERTGGSVSTLTIQRTQQEDSAVYLCASSSSLPGTDEQFFGPGTRLTVL.

This clone was observed a handful of times. The V gene is TRBV5-5, the J gene TRBJ2-4; the D is unclear. V lost 0 bases and J lost 3, with 10 bases in between. The CDR3 runs to 15 residues. Germline V lookup: CDR1 SGHKS, CDR2 YYEKEE (reference sequence). The CDR3 nucleotides read TGTGCCAGCAGCTTGGATGTCTGGGACAAAAACATTCAGTACTTC. Its protein product is CASSLDVWDKNIQYF.

J is TRBJ2-2 and V is TRBV21-1; the D call of TRBD1 is as the table states it, not checked on the DNA. TRBV21-1 represents a pseudogene. The CDR3 is 15 amino acids. CDR3 nucleotide sequence: TGTGCCAGCAGTACACCGGGACAGGGCACCGGGGAGCTGTTTTTT. Protein sequence: CASSTPGQGTGELFF.

V is TRBV7-3 and J is TRBJ1-6; D possibly corresponds to TRBD1 (5 bases). V was shortened by 3 bases and J by 10 bases, with 13 bases between the two germline ends. This CDR3 has 14 amino acids. CDR1 is SGHTA, CDR2 FQGTGA, per germline. CDR3 sequence reads: CASSFQGEGSPLHF. In DNA, the CDR3 is TGTGCCAGCAGCTTTCAGGGAGAAGGCTCACCCCTCCACTTT.

V gene TRBV10-3 combines with J gene TRBJ2-3; 7 bases map to TRBD2. CDR3 size: 13 residues. Germline loops: CDR1 ENHRY, CDR2 SYGVKD. With V trimmed by 11 bases and J by 2 bases, 7 bases remained unmatched. Here the CDR3 DNA reads TGTGCCCTCGGGGGAGGGAACACAGATACGCAGTATTTT. It encodes CALGGGNTDTQYF.

A few counts support this clone. Other DNA sequences in the same sample also yield this CDR3. This sequence joins TRBV15 and TRBJ1-5; D not resolved. V was shortened by 3 bases and J by 2 bases, with 20 bases between the two germline ends. The CDR3 has 18 amino acids. Germline V CDR1 and CDR2: LNHNV, YYDKDF (reference sequence). CDR3 residues: CATSSGRNIVLRNQPQHF. The CDR3 DNA reads as TGTGCCACCAGCAGCGGCCGTAATATAGTATTACGCAATCAGCCCCAGCATTTT.

This clone was seen a few times. The V and J genes are TRBV11-3 and TRBJ2-6, with D hard to call. With 1 base removed from V and 6 bases from J, the gap between germline ends came to 7 bases. The CDR3 covers 14 residues. The germline CDR1 and CDR2 sequences are SGHNT and YENEEA. CDR3 loop: CASSLVGSANVLTF. CDR3 nucleotide sequence: TGTGCCAGCAGCTTAGTCGGGTCGGCCAACGTCCTGACTTTC.

J is TRBJ2-7 and V is TRBV11-3; TRBD2 matches at 7 bases. This CDR3 is 14 amino acids long. The germline V gene encodes CDR1 SGHNT and CDR2 YENEEA. V trimming: 7 bases; J trimming: 1 base; junction bases outside the gene matches: 7. The CDR3 here is CASTRTRESYEQYF. The CDR3 DNA is TGTGCCAGCACCAGGACTAGGGAGTCCTACGAGCAGTACTTC.

V gene TRBV4-2 combines with J gene TRBJ2-5, with 11 bases lining up with TRBD2. The CDR3 consists of 21 residues. The trim removed 3 bases at V and 3 bases at J, leaving 21 bases unmatched. CDR1 LGHNA and CDR2 YNFKEQ come from the germline V gene. CDR3 sequence: CASSHDQSGASGRPQKETQYF. The CDR3 region has the DNA TGTGCCAGCAGCCACGATCAATCGGGGGCTAGCGGGAGGCCTCAGAAAGAGACCCAGTACTTC.

This rearrangement joins TRBV7-9 to TRBJ2-5; tentatively, D is TRBD2 (5 bases). V was shortened by 3 bases and J by 4 bases, with 12 bases between the two germline ends. The germline V gene encodes CDR1 SEHNR and CDR2 FQNEAQ (reference sequence). This CDR3 has 14 residues. CDR3 coding DNA: TGTGCCAGCAGCTTCACTAGATCGAGAGAGACCCAGTACTTC. Protein product: CASSFTRSRETQYF.

The chain carries TRBV18 and TRBJ1-4; 7 nucleotides match TRBD1. Germline V gene sequence: CDR1 KGHSH, CDR2 LQKENI. The length of the CDR3 is 14 residues. With 4 bases clipped from V and 8 bases from J, the junction kept 7 bases outside the gene matches. The CDR3 protein is CASSLGQVEEKLFF. The CDR3 nucleotides read TGTGCCAGCTCACTCGGACAGGTGGAAGAAAAACTGTTTTTT.